What follows are 17 T cell receptor beta chains derived from one specimen sequenced in a study of Graves' ophthalmopathy and Graves' hyperthyroidism. The authors amplified TCR beta CDR3 regions from RNA transcripts. RT-PCR with HTBI primers came first, then second-round multiplex PCR. Using its own MiXCR run on the multiplex PCR reads, TCRdb lists one record per CDR3 protein. The table shows about 480,000 distinct CDR3 sequences, with over 13% occurring only once. The sequenced material came from blood. The source of these receptors is a woman in her 30s with Graves' ophthalmopathy.

This chain uses TRBV4-1 with TRBJ1-5, with TRBD1 as a possible D gene (5 bases). The CDR3 covers 14 residues. From germline, CDR1 is MGHRA and CDR2 YSYEKL. V shed 1 base and J shed 3 bases, with 7 bases lying between them. The CDR3 here is CASSQAQVNQPQHF. CDR3 DNA: TGCGCCAGCAGCCAAGCACAGGTCAATCAGCCCCAGCATTTT.

The chain is built from TRBV19 and TRBJ2-4, with TRBD1 identical over 8 bases. The V and J ends lost 6 bases and 1 base, in that order; junction bases with no gene match: 5. CDR3 length equals 15 residues. The V gene's germline CDR1 is LNHDA and CDR2 SQIVND (reference sequence). The CDR3 region has the DNA TGTGCCAGTAGACCGGGACAGGAGGCCAAAAACATTCAGTACTTC. This translates into CASRPGQEAKNIQYF.

Ten or more counts support this clonotype. The chain recombines TRBV5-1 with TRBJ2-7; 9 bases align to TRBD1. The CDR3 is 15 amino acids. The V gene's germline CDR1 is SGHRS and CDR2 YFSETQ. The J segment lost 4 bases and the V segment lost 2 bases, leaving 7 bases of the junction unmatched. This chain's CDR3 is CASSFKQGAGYEQYF. Here the CDR3 DNA reads TGCGCCAGCAGCTTTAAACAGGGGGCGGGGTACGAGCAGTACTTC.

The chain has TRBV12-3 or TRBV12-4 and TRBJ2-7; possibly TRBD1 for D (5 bases). The length of the CDR3 is 15 residues. The V end lost 5 bases, the J end lost 3 bases, and 17 bases lay between the germline ends. The CDR3 here is CASSKGRRGSYEQYF. CDR3 nucleotides: TGTGCCAGCAGTAAAGGAAGAAGGGGAAGCTACGAGCAGTACTTC.

This clonotype occurred many times. The V gene is TRBV12-3 or TRBV12-4, the J gene TRBJ1-2; D is unresolved. Deletions cut 5 bases from V and 4 bases from J, with 5 bases between. The CDR3 contains 11 residues. The chain's CDR3 is CASSNPYGYTF. CDR3 in DNA: TGTGCCAGCAGTAACCCCTATGGCTACACCTTC.

The sample holds many counts of this clonotype. The chain employs TRBV6-5 and TRBJ2-7, with D possibly matching TRBD2 (6 bases). V dropped 4 bases and J dropped 2 bases, with 12 bases sitting between them. There are 14 residues in the CDR3. Per the germline V gene, CDR1 is MNHEY and CDR2 is SVGAGI. CDR3 coding DNA: TGTGCCAGCAGTTCCGTAGCGGACGCCTACGAGCAGTACTTC. This gives the protein CASSSVADAYEQYF.

The genes are TRBV9 and TRBJ1-2; possibly TRBD1 for D (6 bases). Trimming shortened V by 3 bases and J by 2 bases, and 29 bases separated the two germline ends. The CDR3 spans 20 residues. The germline V gene encodes CDR1 SGDLS and CDR2 YYNGEE. Here the CDR3 DNA reads TGTGCCAGCAGCGAGGAGGACAGACAGGTCAACGAAATAGAAAACTATGGCTACACCTTC. As protein: CASSEEDRQVNEIENYGYTF.

As regards this clonotype: Just one base apart from a much larger clone, this may be a read error. V gene TRBV9 combines with J gene TRBJ2-5; TRBD2 matches at 7 bases. CDR1 and CDR2 from the germline V gene are SGDLS and YYNGEE. This CDR3 is built from 15 residues. The CDR3 region is CASGVSGALQETQYF. CDR3 sequence (DNA): TGTGCCAGCGGCGTAAGCGGGGCCCTACAAGAGACCCAGTACTTC.

This clonotype appeared a few times. The chain carries TRBV18 and TRBJ2-7, with D perhaps matching TRBD2 (6 bases). Per the germline V gene, CDR1 is KGHSH and CDR2 is LQKENI. The CDR3 has 18 residues. The V and J ends lost 3 bases and 1 base respectively, with 22 bases between them. In nucleotides, the CDR3 is TGTGCCAGCTCACCTGGCCTAGCGCCTAACATACAATCCTACGAGCAGTACTTC. It codes for CASSPGLAPNIQSYEQYF.

The chain couples TRBV9 to TRBJ1-1, with D unclear. The V and J ends lost 0 bases and 4 bases respectively, with 7 bases between them. CDR1 is SGDLS, CDR2 YYNGEE, per germline. CDR3 length: 13 amino acids. The CDR3 sequence: CASSVDQTTEAFF. CDR3 bases: TGTGCCAGCAGCGTAGACCAGACCACTGAAGCTTTCTTT.

This clonotype was counted ten times or more. The CDR3, as DNA: TGTGCCAGCAGTTACCAGGGGCAGAATCAGCCCCAGCATTTT. Protein sequence: CASSYQGQNQPQHF. The chain is built from TRBV6-5 and TRBJ1-5; perhaps TRBD1 as D (6 bases). In germline, CDR1 is MNHEY, CDR2 SVGAGI. The CDR3 totals 14 residues. V was clipped by 2 bases and J by 4 bases, with 9 bases between them.

This clonotype was counted many times. Here the CDR3 DNA reads TGCAGTGCTAGAGAGGAGGGACTAGCGGGCTCGGAGACCCAGTACTTC. Its translation is CSAREEGLAGSETQYF. V usage is TRBV20-1 and J usage is TRBJ2-5, with 12 bases lining up with TRBD2. This CDR3 contains 16 residues. CDR1 is DFQATT and CDR2 is SNEGSKA in the germline V gene (reference sequence). The junction had 7 bases not matched to a gene; V was cut back by 0 bases and J by 5 bases.

The rearrangement uses TRBV30 and TRBJ2-7; TRBD1 might be the D (6 bases). The germline V gene encodes CDR1 GTSNPN and CDR2 SVGIG (reference sequence). V lost 0 bases to trimming and J lost 5 bases, with 14 bases between them. This CDR3 has 14 amino acids. CDR3 loop: CAWSVLQGADEQYF. The DNA for the CDR3 is TGTGCCTGGAGTGTACTACAGGGTGCGGACGAGCAGTACTTC.

The chain links TRBV28 to TRBJ2-5; 8 positions agree with TRBD2. With 5 bases clipped from V and 3 bases from J, the junction kept 17 bases outside the gene matches. The CDR3 spans 18 residues. Germline V gene data show CDR1 as MDHEN and CDR2 as SYDVKM. The CDR3 DNA reads TGTGCCAGCAGTCTTAGGATTAGCTCCGGGGGGGGAAAAGAGACCCAGTACTTC. It encodes CASSLRISSGGGKETQYF.

The chain links TRBV5-1 to TRBJ2-7, with 9 bases lining up with TRBD2. The germline V gene has CDR1 SGHRS and CDR2 YFSETQ. The CDR3 contains 16 residues. V was pared by 0 bases and J by 1 base, with 5 bases of the junction left unmatched. The CDR3 here is CASSLEGTSSSYEQYF. The CDR3 nucleotides read TGCGCCAGCAGCTTGGAAGGGACTAGCAGTTCCTACGAGCAGTACTTC.

This clonotype appeared many times. V is TRBV27 and J is TRBJ1-6; D gene ambiguous. Trimming removed 7 bases at V and 6 bases at J, with 19 bases between. CDR3 length: 16 residues. Germline V CDR1 and CDR2: MNHEY, SMNVEV (reference sequence). Here the CDR3 reads CASNFKIANLNSPLHF. As DNA, the CDR3 is TGTGCCAGCAATTTCAAGATTGCAAATCTTAATTCACCCCTCCACTTT.

Remarks on this clonotype: Germline and junction disagree at one end, which may indicate a read error. This chain links TRBV5-1 with TRBJ1-1, with a possible D match to TRBD1 (6 bases). In germline, CDR1 is SGHRS, CDR2 YFSETQ. This CDR3 region has 14 residues. CDR3 DNA sequence: TGCGCCAGCAGCTACCGACTGGGGGACACTGATGCTTTCTTT. This translates into CASSYRLGDTDAFF.